A single sample gave rise to the 20 T cell receptor beta chains below, sequenced in a study of human T cells and chemical hapten exposure. Time point noted: pre-sensitization, week 0. Treatment denoted: therapeutic diphenylcyclopropenone sensitization with weekly scalp DPC. TCRdb re-derived calls from the RACE reads in MiXCR, one entry per CDR3 protein. This table holds 150,000 to 200,000 distinct CDR3 sequences, around 30% found once. Here the sequenced sample was whole blood, taken in connection with sensitization to the hapten diphenylcyclopropenone (DPC). These receptors all come from a woman under 40 with alopecia areata. Some clones in this sample may be carry-over from other donors' samples.

The V gene is TRBV28, the J gene TRBJ1-5, with 8 bases fitting TRBD1. Losses at the gene ends were 2 bases for V and 5 bases for J; bases not matched to a gene: 2. CDR3 length: 14 amino acids. Germline V gene sequence: CDR1 MDHEN, CDR2 SYDVKM. The CDR3 region has the DNA TGTGCCAGCAGTTTAAACAGGGGGTATCAGCCCCAGCATTTT. This translates into CASSLNRGYQPQHF.

This clonotype was seen a handful of times. The chain has TRBV9 and TRBJ2-3, with a tentative D call TRBD1 (6 bases). There are 15 residues in the CDR3. Germline assignment: CDR1 SGDLS and CDR2 YYNGEE. Trimming stripped 1 base from V and 3 bases from J, with 12 bases between. CDR3 nucleotides: TGTGCCAGCAGCGTAAGACTACAGGGAACAGATACGCAGTATTTT. This codes for CASSVRLQGTDTQYF.

This clonotype was seen a few times. The chain couples TRBV6-5 to TRBJ1-2; D is unclear. The V end lost 7 bases, the J end lost 8 bases, and 11 bases lay between the germline ends. CDR3 length: 11 amino acids. Per germline, CDR1 MNHEY and CDR2 SVGAGI. This CDR3 is CASKSGGGYTF. The CDR3 DNA sequence: TGTGCCAGCAAGTCCGGTGGCGGCTACACCTTC.

V usage is TRBV7-6 and J usage is TRBJ2-7; unclear D gene. Trimming cost V 5 bases and J 3 bases, with 11 bases left between them. The CDR3 extends over 13 amino acids. CDR1 is SGHVS and CDR2 is FNYEAQ in the germline V gene. The CDR3 DNA sequence: TGTGCCAGCAGCCTAACCCCGGGCTACGAGCAGTACTTC. The encoded protein is CASSLTPGYEQYF.

In the case of this clonotype: A much larger clone lies a single base off, so this may be a read error. The V call is TRBV11-1, the J call TRBJ1-1; perhaps TRBD1 as D (5 bases). The CDR3 covers 12 residues. Germline assignment: CDR1 SGHAT and CDR2 FQDESV (reference sequence). Trimming cost V 5 bases and J 9 bases, with 13 bases left between them. CDR3 DNA: TGTGCCAGCAGCACGGAAGGGACTCAAGCTTTCTTT. Protein: CASSTEGTQAFF. The whole variable domain, filled in from reference TRBV11-1 and TRBJ1-1, reads EAEVAQSPRYKITEKSQAVAFWCDPISGHATLYWYRQILGQGPELLVQFQDESVVDDSQLPKDRFSAERLKGVDSTLKIQPAELGDSAMYLCASSTEGTQAFFGQGTRLTVV.

This clonotype was observed a few times. The chain is built from TRBV11-2 and TRBJ2-7; D may be TRBD1 (6 bases). Trimming took off 0 bases at V and 5 bases at J, with 11 bases between the two ends. This CDR3 has 14 residues. Per the germline V gene, CDR1 is SGHAT and CDR2 is FQNNGV. DNA of the CDR3: TGTGCCAGCAGCTTAGACAGGGGCCCCCACGAGCAGTACTTC. It codes for CASSLDRGPHEQYF.

This clonotype occurred a few times. The V gene is TRBV28, the J gene TRBJ2-7; TRBD2 is a possible D gene (5 bases). Germline V CDR1 and CDR2: MDHEN, SYDVKM. The length of the CDR3 is 15 residues. V was clipped by 5 bases and J by 3 bases, with 17 bases between them. The CDR3 spells CASSPARGWSYEQYF. The CDR3 DNA sequence: TGTGCCAGCAGTCCCGCTCGCGGGTGGAGCTACGAGCAGTACTTC.

This sequence joins TRBV27 and TRBJ1-1; tentative D call: TRBD1 (5 bases). The CDR3 has 15 residues. Trimming took off 5 bases at V and 2 bases at J, with 15 bases between the two ends. Germline CDR1 MNHEY, CDR2 SMNVEV (reference sequence). CDR3 region: CASSNLLQGNTEAFF. The CDR3 nucleotides read TGTGCCAGCAGTAACCTACTTCAGGGAAACACTGAAGCTTTCTTT.

The V gene is TRBV6-6, the J gene TRBJ2-1, with 7 nucleotides matching TRBD2. The V segment lost 6 bases and the J segment 8 bases; nucleotides outside the gene matches: 4. The germline V gene encodes CDR1 MNHNY and CDR2 SVGAGI (reference sequence). The CDR3 runs to 12 residues. As DNA, the CDR3 is TGTGCCAGCAGCCCGACTAGCCATGAGCAGTTCTTC. The encoded protein is CASSPTSHEQFF.

The chain combines TRBV28 with TRBJ2-2, with no clear D. Germline CDR1 MDHEN, CDR2 SYDVKM. The CDR3 runs to 13 residues. The ends were cut back, 5 bases at V and 9 bases at J, with 13 bases in the middle. The CDR3 region is CASSQQTARELFF. The DNA of the CDR3 is TGTGCCAGCAGTCAACAGACGGCCAGGGAGCTGTTTTTT.

This clonotype has just a few counts. The rearrangement joins TRBV29-1 to TRBJ2-3; D perhaps matches TRBD2 (5 bases). CDR3 length: 14 amino acids. Trimming shortened V by 0 bases and J by 0 bases, and 7 bases separated the two germline ends. Germline values: CDR1 SQVTM, CDR2 ANQGSEA. The CDR3 bases are TGCAGCGTTGAAGATTGGACTAGCACAGATACGCAGTATTTT. It yields the protein CSVEDWTSTDTQYF.

The V and J genes are TRBV4-3 and TRBJ2-1, with a possible D match to TRBD1 (5 bases). The CDR3 spans 15 residues. Germline CDR1 LGHNA, CDR2 YSLEER. V dropped 0 bases and J dropped 9 bases, with 15 bases sitting between them. The CDR3 nucleotides are TGCGCCAGCAGCCAAGATGATGCAGGGCGCGGTGAGCAGTTCTTC. It specifies CASSQDDAGRGEQFF.

This clonotype was detected once. This chain links TRBV20-1 with TRBJ1-1; a possible D gene is TRBD1 (5 bases). V dropped 3 bases and J dropped 0 bases, with 11 bases sitting between them. Germline CDR1 is DFQATT and CDR2 is SNEGSKA (reference sequence). The CDR3 runs to 14 residues. In DNA, the CDR3 is TGCAGTGCTAGTAGGGGCCCTTTGAACACTGAAGCTTTCTTT. Translated, it gives CSASRGPLNTEAFF.

Only a few counts were recorded for this clonotype. The J gene is TRBJ2-3, the V gene TRBV7-2; maybe TRBD1 (5 bases). V was shortened by 2 bases and J by 4 bases, with 7 bases between the two germline ends. Germline V gene lookup returns CDR1 SGHTA and CDR2 FQGNSA. The CDR3 runs 13 residues. The CDR3 protein is CASSLSGSDTQYF. The CDR3 nucleotides are TGTGCCAGCAGCTTATCAGGGTCAGATACGCAGTATTTT. The complete variable domain, with remaining parts taken from reference TRBV7-2 and TRBJ2-3, reads GAGVSQSPSNKVTEKGKDVELRCDPISGHTALYWYRQSLGQGLEFLIYFQGNSAPDKSGLPSDRFSAERTGGSVSTLTIQRTQQEDSAVYLCASSLSGSDTQYFGPGTRLTVL.

The genes are TRBV28 and TRBJ2-5; D perhaps matches TRBD2 (5 bases). The CDR3 loop spans 15 amino acids. Trimming took 5 bases from V and 7 from J, leaving 20 bases between them. Germline CDR1 reads MDHEN; CDR2 reads SYDVKM. This chain's CDR3 is CASSIRSGYSGTQYF. DNA of the CDR3: TGTGCCAGCAGTATACGGAGCGGCTATTCGGGGACCCAGTACTTC.

This clonotype was recorded only once. CDR3 DNA: TGTGCCAGCAGCGTAGGGACCTTAGCAGCCGGCGAGCAGTACTTC. It encodes CASSVGTLAAGEQYF. The V gene is TRBV9, the J gene TRBJ2-7; no firm D call. Trimming pared 0 bases from V and 6 bases from J, leaving 16 bases between. The CDR3 length is 15 residues. CDR1 is SGDLS, CDR2 YYNGEE, per germline. Full variable domain (rest looked up from reference TRBV9 and TRBJ2-7): DSGVTQTPKHLITATGQRVTLRCSPRSGDLSVYWYQQSLDQGLQFLIQYYNGEERAKGNILERFSAQQFPDLHSELNLSSLELGDSALYFCASSVGTLAAGEQYFGPGTRLTVT.

This clonotype was found a few times. The rearrangement joins TRBV11-1 to TRBJ2-3; 9 positions agree with TRBD1. The CDR3 runs 15 residues. The junction had 7 bases not matched to a gene; V was cut back by 5 bases and J by 4 bases. The V gene's germline CDR1 is SGHAT and CDR2 FQDESV (reference sequence). CDR3 region: CASSQGQGAADTQYF. Here the CDR3 DNA reads TGTGCCAGCAGCCAGGGACAGGGCGCGGCAGATACGCAGTATTTT.

J is TRBJ2-1 and V is TRBV27, with 8 bases fitting TRBD2. Germline lookup yields CDR1 MNHEY and CDR2 SMNVEV (reference sequence). J gave up 4 bases and V 8 bases, and 10 bases lay outside the gene matches. The CDR3 spans 15 residues. CDR3 nucleotides: TGTGCCAGCGCGATAAGCGGGAGCCAATACAATGAGCAGTTCTTC. Translating gives CASAISGSQYNEQFF.

The gene calls are TRBV28 and TRBJ2-3, with D possibly matching TRBD2 (6 bases). CDR1 is MDHEN, CDR2 SYDVKM, per germline. This CDR3 region has 15 residues. V dropped 3 bases and J dropped 0 bases, with 10 bases sitting between them. DNA for the CDR3: TGTGCCAGCAGTTTTGCCGGGACTAGCACAGATACGCAGTATTTT. It yields the protein CASSFAGTSTDTQYF.

This chain connects TRBV6-2 or TRBV6-3 to TRBJ2-2; D remains ambiguous. From germline, CDR1 is MNHEY and CDR2 SVGEGT. The CDR3 spans 14 residues. Deletions cut 4 bases from V and 1 base from J, with 7 bases between. This CDR3 reads CASSSSLNTGELFF. The CDR3, as DNA: TGTGCCAGCAGTTCCAGTTTGAACACCGGGGAGCTGTTTTTT.